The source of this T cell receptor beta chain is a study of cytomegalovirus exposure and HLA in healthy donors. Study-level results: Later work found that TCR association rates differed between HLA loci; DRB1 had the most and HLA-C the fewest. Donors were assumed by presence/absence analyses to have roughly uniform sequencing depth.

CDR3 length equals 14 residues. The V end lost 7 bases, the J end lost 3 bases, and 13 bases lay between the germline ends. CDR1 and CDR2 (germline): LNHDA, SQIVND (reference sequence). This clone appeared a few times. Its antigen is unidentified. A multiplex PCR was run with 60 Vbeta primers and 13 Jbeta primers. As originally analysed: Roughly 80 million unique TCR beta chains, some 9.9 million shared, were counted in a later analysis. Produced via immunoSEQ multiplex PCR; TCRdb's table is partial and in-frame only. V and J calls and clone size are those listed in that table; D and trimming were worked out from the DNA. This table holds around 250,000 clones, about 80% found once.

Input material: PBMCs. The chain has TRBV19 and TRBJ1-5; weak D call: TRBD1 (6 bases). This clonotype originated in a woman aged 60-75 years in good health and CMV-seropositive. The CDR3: CASNPRGYNQPQHF. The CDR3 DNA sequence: TGTGCCAGTAACCCTAGGGGGTACAATCAGCCCCAGCATTTT.